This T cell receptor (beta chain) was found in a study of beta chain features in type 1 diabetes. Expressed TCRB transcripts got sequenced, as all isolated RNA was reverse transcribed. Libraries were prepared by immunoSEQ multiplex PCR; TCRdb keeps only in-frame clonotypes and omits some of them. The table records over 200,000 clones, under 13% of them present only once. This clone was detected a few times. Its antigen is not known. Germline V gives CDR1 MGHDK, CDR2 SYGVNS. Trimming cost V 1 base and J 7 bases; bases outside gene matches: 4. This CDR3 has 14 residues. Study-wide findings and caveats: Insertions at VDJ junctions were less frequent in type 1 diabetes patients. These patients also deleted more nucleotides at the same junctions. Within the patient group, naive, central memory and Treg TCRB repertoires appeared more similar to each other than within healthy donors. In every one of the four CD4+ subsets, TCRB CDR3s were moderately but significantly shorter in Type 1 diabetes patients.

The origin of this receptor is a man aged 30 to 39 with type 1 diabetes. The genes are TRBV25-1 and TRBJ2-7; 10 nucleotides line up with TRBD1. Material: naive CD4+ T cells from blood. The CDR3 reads CASSEWGTGDEQYF. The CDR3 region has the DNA TGTGCCAGCAGTGAATGGGGGACAGGGGATGAGCAGTACTTC.